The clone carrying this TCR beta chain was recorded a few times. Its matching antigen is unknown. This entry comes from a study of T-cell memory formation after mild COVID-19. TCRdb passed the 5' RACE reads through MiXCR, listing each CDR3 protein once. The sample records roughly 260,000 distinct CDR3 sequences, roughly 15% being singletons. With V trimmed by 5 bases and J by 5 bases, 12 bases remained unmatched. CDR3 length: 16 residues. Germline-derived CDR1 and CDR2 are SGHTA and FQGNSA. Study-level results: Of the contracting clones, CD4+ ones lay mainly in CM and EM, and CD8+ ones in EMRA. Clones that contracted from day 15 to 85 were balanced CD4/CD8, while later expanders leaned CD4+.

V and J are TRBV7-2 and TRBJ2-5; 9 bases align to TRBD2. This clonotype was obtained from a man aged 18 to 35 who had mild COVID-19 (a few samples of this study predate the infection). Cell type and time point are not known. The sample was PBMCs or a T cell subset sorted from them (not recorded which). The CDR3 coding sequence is TGTGCCAGCAGCATCATTAGCGGGGGCTGGAGGGAGACCCAGTACTTC. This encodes CASSIISGGWRETQYF.